The clone carrying this TCR beta chain has just a few counts. The data were taken from a study of blood T cell repertoires in COVID-19. Study as a whole: The samples span acute and convalescent COVID-19 from the United States, Italy and Spain. T cells, B-cell-depleted T cells, or PBMCs supplied cDNA or gDNA.

Study processing details: Reference gene primer amplification gave estimated nucleated cell counts. TCRdb's copy holds only in-frame clones and misses some; the assay was immunoSEQ multiplex PCR. From that table come the V and J calls and clone size; the DNA was used to work out D and trimming. Among roughly 99,000 clones listed, about four fifths were seen once. This CDR3 comprises 14 residues. In germline, CDR1 is MNHEY, CDR2 SMNVEV (reference sequence). V lost 2 bases and J 0 bases, leaving 5 bases between the germline ends. The specimen sequenced was peripheral blood. The V gene is TRBV27, the J gene TRBJ1-3; D gene uncertain. The clonotype was recovered from a man aged 70 or older with acute or convalescent COVID-19. The CDR3 protein is CASSLPSSGNTIYF. As DNA, the CDR3 is TGTGCCAGCAGTTTACCCAGCTCTGGAAACACCATATATTTT.